This TCR beta chain was identified during a study of T-cell memory formation after mild COVID-19 listed by TCRdb under 2021. As for the study more broadly: Most TCR sequence clusters were specific to one of the two donors. In a couple of donors, T-cell clones that expanded and contracted after mild COVID-19 were followed by sequencing TCRalpha and TCRbeta repertoires longitudinally. Two young, previously healthy adult volunteers made up the cohort, one male and one female.

Ficoll-Paque density gradient centrifugation was used to isolate PBMCs. TCRdb lists the instrument as Illumina NovaSeq 6000. TCRalpha and TCRbeta cDNA libraries were constructed by 5'RACE with constant-segment primers, with sample barcodes and unique molecular identifiers being introduced. RNA was extracted from every sample with Trizol reagent. Amplification of the libraries took two PCR steps, and the second step added a second sample barcode plus Illumina TruSeq adapters. Sequencing of libraries was performed on an Illumina NovaSeq with 2 x 150 bp paired-end reads. The paper's data handling went like this. Reads were demultiplexed and collapsed into UMI-guided consensus sequences with migec v1.2.7. Using mixcr v2.1.11, the UMI consensuses were aligned to TRA and TRB V and J templates and assembled into clonotypes. Clonotypes were classified as expanded or contracted when called significant by both edgeR and NoisET, with noise models trained on biological replicates. For edgeR calls, the thresholds were a false discovery rate-adjusted p below 0.01 and a log2 fold-change of 1. PCA with hierarchical clustering of max-normalized trajectories of the 1000 most abundant clonotypes was used as exploratory dynamics analysis. Separately sequenced CD4+ and CD8+ repertoires were used to assign a CD4 or CD8 phenotype to each responding clone. TCRdb reprocessed the public reads (quality trimming at Q25 with fastp, clone calling with MiXCR) and kept in-frame beta chains. Each entry merges the rows of one CDR3 protein and shows their most common DNA and genes. Clone size and V and J calls follow TCRdb, not the original study. The sample table holds approximately 210,000 distinct CDR3 sequences, of which about 27% were seen once. Of the sample, about 10% falls within the top ten clones.

What the study reported, not specific to this receptor: Only a couple of mild cases were covered in the study, and larger cohorts including severe cases with pre-infection samples were considered necessary. Clones that contracted from day 15 to 85 showed balanced CD4/CD8 phenotypes, whereas a second wave of clones that expanded from day 15 to 37 leaned towards CD4+. Some responding clones were found in pre-infection memory, which suggests that pre-existing cross-reactive memory T cells took part in the SARS-CoV-2 response. Contracting CD4+ clones appeared mostly in the CM and EM memory subsets, whereas CD8+ clones were enriched in EMRA. SARS-CoV-2 specificity of the second-wave clones peaking on day 37 was not confirmed.

As regards this clonotype: This clone's antigen is unknown. No per-base quality is available; no much larger clone lies one base away.

The CDR3 spans 15 residues, from the cysteine through the phenylalanine. Only the CDR3 DNA stays, 45 bases, in frame from base 1. Relative to germline, V is 2 bases shorter and J is 3 bases shorter, with 17 bases between their ends. The germline V gene gives CDR1 as SQVTM and CDR2 as ANQGSEA. Rearrangement joined TRBV29-1 to TRBJ2-7, with the identity of the D gene unclear. The material sequenced was PBMCs or a T cell subset sorted from them (not recorded which). This sequence was found in an adult woman who had mild COVID-19 (a few samples of this study predate the infection). The sample titles of this study are shuffled in the database, so cell type and time point are left out; the donor was told from shared clones. This receptor carries the CDR3 CSVEIRWAGRYEQYF. The DNA reads as follows: TGCAGCGTTGAAATTAGGTGGGCAGGTCGCTACGAGCAGTACTTC.